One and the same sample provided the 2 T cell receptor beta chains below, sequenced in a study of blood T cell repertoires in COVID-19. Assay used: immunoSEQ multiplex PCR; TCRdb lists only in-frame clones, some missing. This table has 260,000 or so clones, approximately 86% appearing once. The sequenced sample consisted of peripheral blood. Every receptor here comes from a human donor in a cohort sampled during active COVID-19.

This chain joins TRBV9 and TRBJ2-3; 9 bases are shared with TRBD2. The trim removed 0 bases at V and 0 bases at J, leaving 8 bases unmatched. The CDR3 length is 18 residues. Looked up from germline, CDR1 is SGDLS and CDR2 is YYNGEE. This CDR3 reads CASSVGGGGAGSTDTQYF. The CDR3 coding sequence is TGTGCCAGCAGCGTAGGTGGCGGGGGGGCCGGTAGCACAGATACGCAGTATTTT. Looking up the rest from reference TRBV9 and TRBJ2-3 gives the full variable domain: DSGVTQTPKHLITATGQRVTLRCSPRSGDLSVYWYQQSLDQGLQFLIQYYNGEERAKGNILERFSAQQFPDLHSELNLSSLELGDSALYFCASSVGGGGAGSTDTQYFGPGTRLTVL.

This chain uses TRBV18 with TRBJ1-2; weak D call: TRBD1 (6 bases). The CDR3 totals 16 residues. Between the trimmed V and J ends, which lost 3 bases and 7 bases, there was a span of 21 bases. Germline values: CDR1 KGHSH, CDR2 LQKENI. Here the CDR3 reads CASSPLAGAERGGYTF. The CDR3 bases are TGTGCCAGCTCACCTCTTGCAGGGGCGGAGCGGGGTGGCTACACCTTC.